This T cell receptor beta chain comes out of a study of T cells in Graves' hyperthyroidism and ophthalmopathy. Regarding the study as a whole: Blood also contained most expanded thyroid clonotypes above 0.001. Ophthalmopathy and stable hyperthyroidism were separated by a 13 V-J model.

Disease duration was under 3 months in the ophthalmopathy patients, who also had a Clinical Activity Score of at least 3 and a NOSPECS grade of at least 4. Source material for PBMCs was less than 12 ml fresh peripheral blood. Using RNA transcripts as the source, TCR beta CDR3 regions were amplified. The HTBI set primed first-round TCR CDR3 RT-PCR. TCRdb reprocessed the multiplex PCR reads with MiXCR, giving one entry per CDR3 protein. This table holds 500,000 to 800,000 distinct CDR3 sequences, about 14% found once. V was clipped by 9 bases and J by 2 bases, with 14 bases between them. Germline assignment: CDR1 SGHRS and CDR2 YFSETQ. This CDR3 region has 13 residues. At least ten counts were recorded for this clonotype. The antigen is not known.

The sample comprised blood. The receptor's source is a woman aged 50 to 65 with Graves' ophthalmopathy. This chain uses TRBV5-1 with TRBJ1-1; a possible D gene is TRBD1 (5 bases). The CDR3 is CATREGPNTEAFF. The CDR3 nucleotides are TGCGCCACCAGGGAGGGTCCCAACACTGAAGCTTTCTTT.